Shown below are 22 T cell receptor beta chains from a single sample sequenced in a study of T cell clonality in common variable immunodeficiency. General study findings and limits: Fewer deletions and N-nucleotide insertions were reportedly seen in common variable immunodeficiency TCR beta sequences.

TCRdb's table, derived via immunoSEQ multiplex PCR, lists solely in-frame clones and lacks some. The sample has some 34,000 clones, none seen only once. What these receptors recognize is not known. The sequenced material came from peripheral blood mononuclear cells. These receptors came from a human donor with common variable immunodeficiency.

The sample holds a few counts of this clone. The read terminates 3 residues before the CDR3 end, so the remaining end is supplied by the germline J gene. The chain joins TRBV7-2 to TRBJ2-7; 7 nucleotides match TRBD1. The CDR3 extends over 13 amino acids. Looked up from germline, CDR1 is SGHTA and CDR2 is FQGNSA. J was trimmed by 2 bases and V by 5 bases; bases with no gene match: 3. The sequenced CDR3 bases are TGTGCCAGCAGCCGGGACAGCGCCTACGAG. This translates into CASSRDSAYE. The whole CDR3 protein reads CASSRDSAYEQYF.

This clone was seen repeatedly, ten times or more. Incomplete CDR3 DNA: TGTGCCAGCAGCTATAGCGGGAGGGACTACAATGAG. Its translation is CASSYSGRDYNE. From start to end, the CDR3 is CASSYSGRDYNEQFF. This chain connects TRBV7-9 to TRBJ2-1; 11 bases align to TRBD2. The read terminates 3 residues ahead of where the CDR3 ends, so the germline J gene completes it. In germline, CDR1 is SEHNR, CDR2 FQNEAQ (reference sequence). The CDR3 is 15 amino acids. V shed 4 bases and J 3 bases; nucleotides not matched to a gene: 2.

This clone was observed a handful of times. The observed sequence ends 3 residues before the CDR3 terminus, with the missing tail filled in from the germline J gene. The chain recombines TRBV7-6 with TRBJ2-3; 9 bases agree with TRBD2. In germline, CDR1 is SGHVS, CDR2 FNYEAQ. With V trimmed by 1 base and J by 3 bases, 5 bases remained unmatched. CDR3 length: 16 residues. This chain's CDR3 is CASSLEPGLATDTQYF. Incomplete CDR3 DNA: TGTGCCAGCAGCTTAGAGCCGGGACTAGCAACAGATACG.

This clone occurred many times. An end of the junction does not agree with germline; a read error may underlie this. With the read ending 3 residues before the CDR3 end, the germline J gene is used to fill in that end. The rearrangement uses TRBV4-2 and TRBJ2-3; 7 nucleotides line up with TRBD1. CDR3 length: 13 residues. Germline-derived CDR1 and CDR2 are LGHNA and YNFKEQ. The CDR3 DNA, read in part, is TGCGCCAGCAGCTTAGGGACAGCAGATACG. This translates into CASSLGTADT. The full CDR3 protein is CASSLGTADTQYF.

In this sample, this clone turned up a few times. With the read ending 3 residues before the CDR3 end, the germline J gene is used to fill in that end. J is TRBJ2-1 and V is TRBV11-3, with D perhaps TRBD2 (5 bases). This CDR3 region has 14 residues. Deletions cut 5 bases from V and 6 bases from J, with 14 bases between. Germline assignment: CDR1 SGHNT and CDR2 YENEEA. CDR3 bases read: TGTGCCAGCAGCCCGGCGGGTTTGGGCAATGAG. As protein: CASSPAGLGNE. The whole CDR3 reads CASSPAGLGNEQFF.

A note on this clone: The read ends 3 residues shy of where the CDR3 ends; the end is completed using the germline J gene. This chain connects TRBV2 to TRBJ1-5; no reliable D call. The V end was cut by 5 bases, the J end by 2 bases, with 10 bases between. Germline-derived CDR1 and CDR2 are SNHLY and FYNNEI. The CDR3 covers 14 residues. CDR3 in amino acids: CASSSDGGNQPQHF. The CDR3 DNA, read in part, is TGTGCCAGCAGTTCGGACGGGGGCAATCAGCCC.

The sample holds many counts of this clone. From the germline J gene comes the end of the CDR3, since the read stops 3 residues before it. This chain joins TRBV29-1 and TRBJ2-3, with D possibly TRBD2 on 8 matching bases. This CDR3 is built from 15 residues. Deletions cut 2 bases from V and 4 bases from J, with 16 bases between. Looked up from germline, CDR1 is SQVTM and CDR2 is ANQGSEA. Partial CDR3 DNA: TGCAGCGTTGAAACAATAGCGGGGACAGCAGATACG. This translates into CSVETIAGTADT. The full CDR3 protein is CSVETIAGTADTQYF.

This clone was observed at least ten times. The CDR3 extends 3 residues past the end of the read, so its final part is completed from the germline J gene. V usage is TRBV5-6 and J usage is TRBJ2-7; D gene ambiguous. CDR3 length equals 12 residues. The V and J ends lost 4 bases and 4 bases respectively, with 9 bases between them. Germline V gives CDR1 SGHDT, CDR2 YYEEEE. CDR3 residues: CASSQTRYEQYF. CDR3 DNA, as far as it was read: TGTGCCAGCAGCCAGACACGTTACGAG.

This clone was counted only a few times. CDR3 bases read: TGTGCCAGCAGCTCCTCGGACAGACAAGAGACC. As protein: CASSSSDRQET. The full CDR3 protein reads CASSSSDRQETQYF. V gene TRBV11-1 combines with J gene TRBJ2-5; the D gene is possibly TRBD1 (6 bases). The CDR3 end falls 3 residues outside the read, so it is completed with the germline J gene. This CDR3 is 14 amino acids long. Trimming took off 4 bases at V and 2 bases at J, with 11 bases between the two ends. The germline V gene encodes CDR1 SGHAT and CDR2 FQDESV (reference sequence).

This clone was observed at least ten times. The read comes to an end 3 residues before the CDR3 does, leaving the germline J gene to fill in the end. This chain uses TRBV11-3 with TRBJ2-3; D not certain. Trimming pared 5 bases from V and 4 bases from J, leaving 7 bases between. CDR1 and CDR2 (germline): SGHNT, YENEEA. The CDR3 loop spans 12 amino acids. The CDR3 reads CASSVIADTQYF. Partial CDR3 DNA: TGTGCCAGCAGCGTTATAGCAGATACG.

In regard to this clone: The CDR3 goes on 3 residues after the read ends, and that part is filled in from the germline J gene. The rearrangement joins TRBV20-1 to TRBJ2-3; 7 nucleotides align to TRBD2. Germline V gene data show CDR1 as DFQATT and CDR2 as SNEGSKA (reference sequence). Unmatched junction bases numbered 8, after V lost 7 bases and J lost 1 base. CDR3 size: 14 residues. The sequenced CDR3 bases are TGCAGTGGGCTTCTAGCGGACCGCACAGATACG. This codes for CSGLLADRTDT. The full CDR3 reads CSGLLADRTDTQYF.

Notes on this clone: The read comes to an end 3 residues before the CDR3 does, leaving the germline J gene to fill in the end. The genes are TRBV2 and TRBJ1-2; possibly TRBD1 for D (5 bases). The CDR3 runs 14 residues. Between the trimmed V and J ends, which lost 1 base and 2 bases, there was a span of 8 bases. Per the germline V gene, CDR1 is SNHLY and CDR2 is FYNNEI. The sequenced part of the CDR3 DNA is TGTGCCAGCAGTGAAGGCAGGGTAAACTATGGC. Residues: CASSEGRVNYG. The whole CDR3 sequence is CASSEGRVNYGYTF.

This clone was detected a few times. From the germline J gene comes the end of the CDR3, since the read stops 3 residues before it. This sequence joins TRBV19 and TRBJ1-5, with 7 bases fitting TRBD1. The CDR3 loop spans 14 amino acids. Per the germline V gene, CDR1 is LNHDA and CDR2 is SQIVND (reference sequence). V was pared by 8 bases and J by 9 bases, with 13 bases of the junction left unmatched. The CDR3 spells CASEGQIGVAPQHF. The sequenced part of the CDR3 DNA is TGTGCCAGTGAGGGACAGATTGGTGTAGCGCCC.

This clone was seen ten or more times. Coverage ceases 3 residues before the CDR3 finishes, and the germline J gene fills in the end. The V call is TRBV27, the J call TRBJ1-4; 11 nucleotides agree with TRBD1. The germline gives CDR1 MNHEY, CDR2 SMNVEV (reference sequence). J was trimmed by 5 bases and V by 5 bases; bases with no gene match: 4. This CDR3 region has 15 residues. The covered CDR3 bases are TGTGCCAGCAGTGGACAGGGGGCGGGCAATGAAAAA. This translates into CASSGQGAGNEK. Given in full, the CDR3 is CASSGQGAGNEKLFF.

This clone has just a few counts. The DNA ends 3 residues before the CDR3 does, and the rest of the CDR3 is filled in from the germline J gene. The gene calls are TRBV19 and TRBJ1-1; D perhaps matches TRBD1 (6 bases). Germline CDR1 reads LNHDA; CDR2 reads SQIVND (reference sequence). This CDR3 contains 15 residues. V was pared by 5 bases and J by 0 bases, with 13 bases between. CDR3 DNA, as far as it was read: TGTGCCAGTAGTGGGAGACAGGTAATGAACACTGAA. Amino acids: CASSGRQVMNTE. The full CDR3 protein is CASSGRQVMNTEAFF.

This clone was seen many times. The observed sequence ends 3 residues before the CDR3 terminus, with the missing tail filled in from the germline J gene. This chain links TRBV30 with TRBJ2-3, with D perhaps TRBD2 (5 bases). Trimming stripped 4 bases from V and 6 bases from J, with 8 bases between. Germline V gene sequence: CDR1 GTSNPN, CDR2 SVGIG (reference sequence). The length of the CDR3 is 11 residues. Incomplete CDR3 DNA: TGTGCCTGGAACACGGGGGATACG. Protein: CAWNTGDT. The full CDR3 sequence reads CAWNTGDTQYF.

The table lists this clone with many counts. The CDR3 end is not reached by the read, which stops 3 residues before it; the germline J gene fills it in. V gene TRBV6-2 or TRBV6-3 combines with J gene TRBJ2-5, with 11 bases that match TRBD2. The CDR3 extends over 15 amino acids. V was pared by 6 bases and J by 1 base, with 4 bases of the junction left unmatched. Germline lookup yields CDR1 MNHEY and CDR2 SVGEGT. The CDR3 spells CASRGLAGLQETQYF. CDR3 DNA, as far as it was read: TGTGCCAGCAGAGGACTAGCGGGCCTCCAAGAGACC.

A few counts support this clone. The CDR3 here is CASSLAASSYEQYF. CDR3 DNA (partial): TGTGCCAGCAGCTTAGCGGCTAGCTCCTACGAG. The chain is built from TRBV7-2 and TRBJ2-7; unclear D gene. The CDR3 goes on 3 residues after the read ends, and that part is filled in from the germline J gene. The germline gives CDR1 SGHTA, CDR2 FQGNSA. The CDR3 consists of 14 residues. V was clipped by 0 bases and J by 0 bases, with 6 bases between them.

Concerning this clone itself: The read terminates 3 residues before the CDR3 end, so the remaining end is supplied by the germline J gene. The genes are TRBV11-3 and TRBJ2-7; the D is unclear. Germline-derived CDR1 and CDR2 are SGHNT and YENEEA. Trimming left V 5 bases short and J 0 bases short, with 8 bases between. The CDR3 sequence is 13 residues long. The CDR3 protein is CASSQANSYEQYF. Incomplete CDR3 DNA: TGTGCCAGCAGCCAGGCTAACTCCTACGAG.

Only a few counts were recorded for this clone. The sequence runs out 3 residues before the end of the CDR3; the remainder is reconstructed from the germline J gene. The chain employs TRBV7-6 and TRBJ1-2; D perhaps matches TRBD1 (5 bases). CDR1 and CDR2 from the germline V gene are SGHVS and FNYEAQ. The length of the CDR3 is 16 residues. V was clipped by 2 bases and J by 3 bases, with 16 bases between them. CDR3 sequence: CASSLTPPGLDYGYTF. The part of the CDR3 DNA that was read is TGTGCCAGCAGCTTAACCCCTCCAGGGTTGGACTATGGC.

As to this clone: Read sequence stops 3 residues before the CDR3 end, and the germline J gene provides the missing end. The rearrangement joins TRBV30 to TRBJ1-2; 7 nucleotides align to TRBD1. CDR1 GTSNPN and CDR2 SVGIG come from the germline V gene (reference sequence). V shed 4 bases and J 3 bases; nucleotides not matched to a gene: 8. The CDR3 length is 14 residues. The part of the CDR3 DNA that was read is TGTGCCTGGATAAGACAGGGAACTTACTATGGC. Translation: CAWIRQGTYYG. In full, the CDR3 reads CAWIRQGTYYGYTF.

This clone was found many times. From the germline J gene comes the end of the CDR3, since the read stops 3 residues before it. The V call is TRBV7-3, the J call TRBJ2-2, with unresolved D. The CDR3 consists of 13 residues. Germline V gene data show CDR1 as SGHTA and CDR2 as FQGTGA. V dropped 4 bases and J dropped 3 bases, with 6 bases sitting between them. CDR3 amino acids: CASSSSHTGELFF. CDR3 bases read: TGTGCCAGCAGCTCGAGCCACACCGGGGAG.